One sample yielded the 3 T cell receptor beta chains listed below, sequenced in a study of OX40 agonist ivuxolimab in advanced cancers. Measured with immunoSEQ multiplex PCR; TCRdb has only the in-frame clones, and not every one. This table holds tens of thousands of clones, 70% to 90% found once. The sequenced sample was CD4+ or CD8+ T cells sorted from blood, obtained in a trial of the OX40 agonist ivuxolimab. The receptors stem from an adult with an advanced solid tumor such as melanoma, head and neck, liver or kidney cancer.

The chain combines TRBV6-5 with TRBJ1-2; D not resolved. Looked up from germline, CDR1 is MNHEY and CDR2 is SVGAGI. The length of the CDR3 is 12 residues. The V end lost 5 bases, the J end lost 3 bases, and 7 bases lay between the germline ends. The DNA of the CDR3 is TGTGCCAGCAGTCACCAGGACTATGGCTACACCTTC. Translating gives CASSHQDYGYTF.

The J gene is TRBJ1-6, the V gene TRBV27; TRBD1 is a possible D gene (5 bases). Trimming removed 6 bases at V and 4 bases at J, with 7 bases between. The germline gives CDR1 MNHEY, CDR2 SMNVEV (reference sequence). CDR3 length: 13 amino acids. The CDR3 DNA sequence: TGTGCCAGCAGGACAGATTATAATTCACCCCTCCACTTT. It is translated as CASRTDYNSPLHF.

The chain recombines TRBV7-8 with TRBJ2-1, with TRBD1 matching over 9 bases. V lost 2 bases to trimming and J lost 9 bases; unmatched junction nucleotides: 5. Germline V gene lookup returns CDR1 SGHVS and CDR2 FQNEAQ. This CDR3 is 14 amino acids long. As DNA, the CDR3 is TGTGCCAGCAGCTTATTGGGACAGGGCCGTGAGCAGTTCTTC. This codes for CASSLLGQGREQFF.